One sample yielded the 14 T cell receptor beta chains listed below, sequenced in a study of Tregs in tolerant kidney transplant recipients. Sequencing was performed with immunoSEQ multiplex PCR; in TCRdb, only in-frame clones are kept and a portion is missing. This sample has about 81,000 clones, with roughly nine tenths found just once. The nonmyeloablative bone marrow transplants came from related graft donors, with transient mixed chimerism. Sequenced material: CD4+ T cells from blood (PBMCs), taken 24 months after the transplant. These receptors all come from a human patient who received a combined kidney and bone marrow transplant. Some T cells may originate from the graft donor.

In nucleotides, the CDR3 is TGTGCCAGCAGCGTAGGAGGGGGCGTCTCAGATACGCAGTATTTT. This encodes CASSVGGGVSDTQYF. The chain recombines TRBV9 with TRBJ2-3, with TRBD1 matching over 7 bases. V shed 0 bases and J 4 bases; nucleotides not matched to a gene: 5. Germline values: CDR1 SGDLS, CDR2 YYNGEE. This CDR3 region has 15 residues.

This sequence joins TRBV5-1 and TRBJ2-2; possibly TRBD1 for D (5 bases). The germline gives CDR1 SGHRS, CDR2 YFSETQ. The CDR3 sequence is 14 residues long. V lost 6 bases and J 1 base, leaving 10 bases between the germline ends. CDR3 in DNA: TGCGCCAGCAAGAATACAGGGAACACCGGGGAGCTGTTTTTT. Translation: CASKNTGNTGELFF.

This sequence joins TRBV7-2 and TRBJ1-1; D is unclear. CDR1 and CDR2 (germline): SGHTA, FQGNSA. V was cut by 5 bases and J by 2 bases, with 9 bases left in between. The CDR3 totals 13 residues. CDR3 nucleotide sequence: TGTGCCAGCAGCACCGACACTAACACTGAAGCTTTCTTT. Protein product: CASSTDTNTEAFF.

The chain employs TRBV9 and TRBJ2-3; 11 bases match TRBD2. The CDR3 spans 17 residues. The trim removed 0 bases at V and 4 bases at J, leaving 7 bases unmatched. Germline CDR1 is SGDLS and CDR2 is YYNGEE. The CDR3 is CASSVEGLAVGADTQYF. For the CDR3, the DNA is TGTGCCAGCAGCGTAGAGGGACTAGCGGTCGGTGCAGATACGCAGTATTTT.

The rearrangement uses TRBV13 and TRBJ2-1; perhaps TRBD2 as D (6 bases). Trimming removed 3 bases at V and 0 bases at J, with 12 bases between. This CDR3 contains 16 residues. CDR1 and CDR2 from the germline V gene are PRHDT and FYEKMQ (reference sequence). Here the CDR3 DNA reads TGTGCCAGCAGCTTCGTAGCGGAGAGCTCCTACAATGAGCAGTTCTTC. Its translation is CASSFVAESSYNEQFF.

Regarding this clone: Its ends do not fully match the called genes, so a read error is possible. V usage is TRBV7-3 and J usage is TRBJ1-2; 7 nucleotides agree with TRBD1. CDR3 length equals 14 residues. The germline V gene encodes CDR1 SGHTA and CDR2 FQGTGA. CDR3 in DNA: TGTGCCAGCAGCTCACGCACAGGGGATACCGATAAATTCTTC. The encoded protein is CASSSRTGDTDKFF. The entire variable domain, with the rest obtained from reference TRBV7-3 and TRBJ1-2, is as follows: GAGVSQTPSNKVTEKGKYVELRCDPISGHTALYWYRQSLGQGPEFLIYFQGTGAADDSGLPNDRFFAVRPEGSVSTLKIQRTERGDSAVYLCASSSRTGDTDKFFGSGTRLTVV.

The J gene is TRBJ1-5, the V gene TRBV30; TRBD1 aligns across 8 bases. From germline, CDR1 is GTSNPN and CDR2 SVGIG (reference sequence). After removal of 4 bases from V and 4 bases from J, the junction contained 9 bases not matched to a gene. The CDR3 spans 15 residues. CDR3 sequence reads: CAWTPGTGVNQPQHF. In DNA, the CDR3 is TGTGCCTGGACCCCCGGGACAGGCGTAAATCAGCCCCAGCATTTT.

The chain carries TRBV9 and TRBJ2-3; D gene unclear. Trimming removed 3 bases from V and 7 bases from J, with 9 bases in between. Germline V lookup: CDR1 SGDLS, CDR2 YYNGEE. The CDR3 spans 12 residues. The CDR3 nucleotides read TGTGCCAGCAGCGACCTTAGTAATACGCAGTATTTT. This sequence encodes CASSDLSNTQYF.

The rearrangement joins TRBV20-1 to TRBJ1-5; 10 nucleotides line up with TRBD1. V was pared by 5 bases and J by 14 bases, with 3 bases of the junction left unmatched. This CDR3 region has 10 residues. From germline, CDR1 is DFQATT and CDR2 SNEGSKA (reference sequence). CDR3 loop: CSAEDRGKHF. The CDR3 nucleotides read TGCAGTGCTGAGGACAGGGGGAAGCATTTT.

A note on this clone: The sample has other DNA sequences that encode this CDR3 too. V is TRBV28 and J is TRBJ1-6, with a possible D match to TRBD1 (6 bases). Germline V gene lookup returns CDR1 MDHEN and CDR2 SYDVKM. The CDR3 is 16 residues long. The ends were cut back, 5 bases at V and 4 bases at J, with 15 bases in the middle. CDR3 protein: CASSPTGKSYNSPLHF. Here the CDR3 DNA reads TGTGCCAGCAGTCCCACAGGGAAATCTTATAATTCACCCCTCCACTTT. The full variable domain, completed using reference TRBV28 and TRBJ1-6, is DVKVTQSSRYLVKRTGEKVFLECVQDMDHENMFWYRQDPGLGLRLIYFSYDVKMKEKGDIPEGYSVSREKKERFSLILESASTNQTSMYLCASSPTGKSYNSPLHFGNGTRLTVT.

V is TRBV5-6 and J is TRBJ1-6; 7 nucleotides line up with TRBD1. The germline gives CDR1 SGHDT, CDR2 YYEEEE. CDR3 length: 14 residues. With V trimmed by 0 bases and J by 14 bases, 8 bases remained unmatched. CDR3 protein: CASSLGQGRKALHF. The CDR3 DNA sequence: TGTGCCAGCAGCTTGGGACAGGGTCGTAAGGCCCTCCACTTT.

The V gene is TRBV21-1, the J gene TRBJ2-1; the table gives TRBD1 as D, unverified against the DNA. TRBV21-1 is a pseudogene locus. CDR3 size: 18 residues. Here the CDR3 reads CASSKNLRPTGGRLWQFF. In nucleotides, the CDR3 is TGTGCCAGCAGCAAAAACCTCAGGCCGACAGGGGGCCGCCTTTGGCAGTTCTTC.

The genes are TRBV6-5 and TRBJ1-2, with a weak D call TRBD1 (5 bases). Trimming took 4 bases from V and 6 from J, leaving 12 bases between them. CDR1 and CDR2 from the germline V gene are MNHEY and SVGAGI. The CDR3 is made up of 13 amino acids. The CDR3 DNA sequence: TGTGCCAGCAGTTCGGACACTTTAAATGGCTACACCTTC. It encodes CASSSDTLNGYTF.

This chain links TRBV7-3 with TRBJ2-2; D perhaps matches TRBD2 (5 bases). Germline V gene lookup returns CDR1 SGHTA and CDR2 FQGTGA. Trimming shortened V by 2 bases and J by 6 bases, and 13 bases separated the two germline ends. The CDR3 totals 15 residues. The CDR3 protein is CASSLGSGLAGELFF. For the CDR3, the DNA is TGTGCCAGCAGCTTAGGGAGTGGACTTGCCGGGGAGCTGTTTTTT. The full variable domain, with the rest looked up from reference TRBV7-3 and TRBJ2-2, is GAGVSQTPSNKVTEKGKYVELRCDPISGHTALYWYRQSLGQGPEFLIYFQGTGAADDSGLPNDRFFAVRPEGSVSTLKIQRTERGDSAVYLCASSLGSGLAGELFFGEGSRLTVL.